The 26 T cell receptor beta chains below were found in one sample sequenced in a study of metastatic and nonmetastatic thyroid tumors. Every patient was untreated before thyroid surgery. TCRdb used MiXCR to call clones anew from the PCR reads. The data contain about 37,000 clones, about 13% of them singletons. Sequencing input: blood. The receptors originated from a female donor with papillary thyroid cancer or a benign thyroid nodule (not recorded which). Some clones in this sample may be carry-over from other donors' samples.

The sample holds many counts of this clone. CDR3 sequence (DNA): TGTGCCAGCTCGAAGCGGTACCAAGAGACCCAGTACTTC. It codes for CASSKRYQETQYF. This sequence joins TRBV12-3 or TRBV12-4 and TRBJ2-5; a possible D gene is TRBD2 (5 bases). CDR3 length equals 13 residues. The V and J ends lost 8 bases and 0 bases respectively, with 10 bases between them.

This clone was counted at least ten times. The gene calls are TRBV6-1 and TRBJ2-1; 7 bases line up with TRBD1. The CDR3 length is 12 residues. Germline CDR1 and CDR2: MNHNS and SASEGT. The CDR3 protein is CAGGEKYNEQFF. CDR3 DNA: TGTGCAGGGGGCGAAAAATACAATGAGCAGTTCTTC.

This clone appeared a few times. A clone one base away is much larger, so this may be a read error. The CDR3 is CASSFLTPQGSQYNEQFF. For the CDR3, the DNA is TGTGCCAGCAGCTTCCTAACCCCCCAGGGGTCCCAATACAATGAGCAGTTCTTC. The chain links TRBV11-2 to TRBJ2-1, with D possibly matching TRBD1 (6 bases). V lost 3 bases and J lost 4, with 22 bases in between. The CDR3 has 18 residues. Germline V gene sequence: CDR1 SGHAT, CDR2 FQNNGV. The full variable domain, with the rest looked up from reference TRBV11-2 and TRBJ2-1, is EAGVAQSPRYKIIEKRQSVAFWCNPISGHATLYWYQQILGQGPKLLIQFQNNGVVDDSQLPKDRFSAERLKGVDSTLKIQPAKLEDSAVYLCASSFLTPQGSQYNEQFFGPGTRLTVL.

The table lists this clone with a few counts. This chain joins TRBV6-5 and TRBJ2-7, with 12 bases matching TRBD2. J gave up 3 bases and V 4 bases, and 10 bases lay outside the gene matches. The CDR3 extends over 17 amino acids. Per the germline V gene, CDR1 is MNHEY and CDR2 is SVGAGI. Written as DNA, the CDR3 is TGTGCCAGCAGTTCGACTAGCGGGAGAGGGGCCCTCTACGAGCAGTACTTC. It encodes CASSSTSGRGALYEQYF.

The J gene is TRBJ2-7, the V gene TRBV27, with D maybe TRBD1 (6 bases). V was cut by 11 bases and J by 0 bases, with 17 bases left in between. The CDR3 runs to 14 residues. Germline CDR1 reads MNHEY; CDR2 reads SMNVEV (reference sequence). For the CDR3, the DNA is TGTGCCTTGAGGGGGTACCTCCTCTCCTACGAGCAGTACTTC. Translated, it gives CALRGYLLSYEQYF.

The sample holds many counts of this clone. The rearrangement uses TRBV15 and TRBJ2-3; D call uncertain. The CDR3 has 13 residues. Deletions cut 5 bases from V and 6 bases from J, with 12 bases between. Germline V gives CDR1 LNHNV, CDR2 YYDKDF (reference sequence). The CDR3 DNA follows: TGTGCCACCAGCCGACCTTCCTCGGATACGCAGTATTTT. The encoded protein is CATSRPSSDTQYF.

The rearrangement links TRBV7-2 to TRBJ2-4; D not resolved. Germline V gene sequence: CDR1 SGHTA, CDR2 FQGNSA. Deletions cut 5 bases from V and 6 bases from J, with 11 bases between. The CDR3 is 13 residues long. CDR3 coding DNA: TGTGCCAGCAGCCTCCTCAGGTTAAACATTCAGTACTTC. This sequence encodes CASSLLRLNIQYF.

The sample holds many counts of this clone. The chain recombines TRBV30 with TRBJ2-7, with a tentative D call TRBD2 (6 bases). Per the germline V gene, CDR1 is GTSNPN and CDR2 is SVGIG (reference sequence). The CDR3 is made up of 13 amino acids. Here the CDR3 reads CAAGKVRAYEQYF. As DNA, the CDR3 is TGTGCTGCGGGAAAGGTTCGGGCCTACGAGCAGTACTTC.

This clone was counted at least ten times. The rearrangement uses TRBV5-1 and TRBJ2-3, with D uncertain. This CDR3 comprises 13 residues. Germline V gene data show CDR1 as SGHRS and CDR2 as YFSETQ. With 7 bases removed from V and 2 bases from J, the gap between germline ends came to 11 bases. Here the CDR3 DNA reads TGCGCCAGCGGTCTCCCAAACACAGATACGCAGTATTTT. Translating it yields CASGLPNTDTQYF.

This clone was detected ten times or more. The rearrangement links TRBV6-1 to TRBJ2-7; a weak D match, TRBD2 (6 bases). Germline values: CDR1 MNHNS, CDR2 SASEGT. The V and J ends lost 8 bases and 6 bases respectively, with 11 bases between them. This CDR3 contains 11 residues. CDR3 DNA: TGTGCCAGCCAACTAGCCGGCGAGCAGTACTTC. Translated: CASQLAGEQYF.

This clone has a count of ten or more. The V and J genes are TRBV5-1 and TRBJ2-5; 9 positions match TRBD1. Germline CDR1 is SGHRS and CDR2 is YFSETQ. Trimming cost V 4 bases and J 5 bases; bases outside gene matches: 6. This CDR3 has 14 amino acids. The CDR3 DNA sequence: TGCGCCAGCAGCACGGGACAGGGCACCGAGACCCAGTACTTC. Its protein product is CASSTGQGTETQYF. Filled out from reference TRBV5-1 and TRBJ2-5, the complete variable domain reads KAGVTQTPRYLIKTRGQQVTLSCSPISGHRSVSWYQQTPGQGLQFLFEYFSETQRNKGNFPGRFSGRQFSNSRSEMNVSTLELGDSALYLCASSTGQGTETQYFGPGTRLLVL.

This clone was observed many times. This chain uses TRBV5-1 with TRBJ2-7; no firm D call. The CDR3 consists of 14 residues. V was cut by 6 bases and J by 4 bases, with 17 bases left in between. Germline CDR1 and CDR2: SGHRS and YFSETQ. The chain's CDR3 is CASKIQTSEYEQYF. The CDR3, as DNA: TGCGCCAGCAAAATACAAACCTCCGAATACGAGCAGTACTTC. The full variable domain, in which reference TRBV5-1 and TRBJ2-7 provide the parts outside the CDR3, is KAGVTQTPRYLIKTRGQQVTLSCSPISGHRSVSWYQQTPGQGLQFLFEYFSETQRNKGNFPGRFSGRQFSNSRSEMNVSTLELGDSALYLCASKIQTSEYEQYFGPGTRLTVT.

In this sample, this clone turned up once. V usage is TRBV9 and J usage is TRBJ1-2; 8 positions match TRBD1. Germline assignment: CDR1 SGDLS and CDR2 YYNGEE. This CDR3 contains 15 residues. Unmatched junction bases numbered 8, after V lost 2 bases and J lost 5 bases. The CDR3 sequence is CASSVGAGGRYGYTF. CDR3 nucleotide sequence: TGTGCCAGCAGCGTGGGGGCAGGGGGCAGGTATGGCTACACCTTC.

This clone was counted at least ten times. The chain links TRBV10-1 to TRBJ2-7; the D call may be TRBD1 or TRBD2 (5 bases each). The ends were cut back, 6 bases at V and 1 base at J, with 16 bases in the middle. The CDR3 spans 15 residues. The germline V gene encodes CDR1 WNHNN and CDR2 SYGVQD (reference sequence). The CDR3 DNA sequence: TGCGCCAGCAGCCCCAATAGGGACGGATCCTACGAGCAGTACTTC. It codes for CASSPNRDGSYEQYF.

The CDR3 spells CASTAHVGETGELFF. CDR3 nucleotides: TGTGCCAGCACTGCTCACGTGGGAGAAACCGGGGAGCTGTTTTTT. The chain carries TRBV28 and TRBJ2-2, with a possible D match to TRBD2 (5 bases). The CDR3 is 15 residues long. V lost 7 bases to trimming and J lost 5 bases, with 17 bases between them. CDR1 and CDR2 (germline): MDHEN, SYDVKM.

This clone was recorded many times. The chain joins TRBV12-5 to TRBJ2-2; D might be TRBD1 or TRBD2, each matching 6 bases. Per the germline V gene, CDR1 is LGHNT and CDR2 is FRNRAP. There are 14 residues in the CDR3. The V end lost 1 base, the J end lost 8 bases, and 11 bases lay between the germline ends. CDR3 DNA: TGTGCTAGTGGTTTGGGGGGGGCGAGAGGGGAGCTGTTTTTT. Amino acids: CASGLGGARGELFF.

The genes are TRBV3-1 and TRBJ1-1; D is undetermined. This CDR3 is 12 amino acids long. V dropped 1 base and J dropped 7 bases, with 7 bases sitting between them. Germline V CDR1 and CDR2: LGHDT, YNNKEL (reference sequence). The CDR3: CASSQGGGEAFF. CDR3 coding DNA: TGTGCCAGCAGCCAAGGGGGAGGTGAAGCTTTCTTT. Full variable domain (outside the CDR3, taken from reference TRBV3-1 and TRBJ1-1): DTAVSQTPKYLVTQMGNDKSIKCEQNLGHDTMYWYKQDSKKFLKIMFSYNNKELIINETVPNRFSPKSPDKAHLNLHINSLELGDSAVYFCASSQGGGEAFFGQGTRLTVV.

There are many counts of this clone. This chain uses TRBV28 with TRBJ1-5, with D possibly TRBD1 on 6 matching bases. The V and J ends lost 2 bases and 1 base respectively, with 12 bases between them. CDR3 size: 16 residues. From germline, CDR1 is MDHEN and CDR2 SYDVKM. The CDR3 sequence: CASSLGGAQSNQPQHF. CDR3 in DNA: TGTGCCAGCAGTTTAGGGGGGGCGCAGAGCAATCAGCCCCAGCATTTT.

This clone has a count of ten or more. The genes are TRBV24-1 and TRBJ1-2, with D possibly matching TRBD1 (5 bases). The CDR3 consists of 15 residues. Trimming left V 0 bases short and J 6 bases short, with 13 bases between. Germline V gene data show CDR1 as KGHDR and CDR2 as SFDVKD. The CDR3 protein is CATSDLVGRRDGYTF. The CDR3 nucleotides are TGTGCCACCAGTGATTTGGTTGGTCGCAGGGATGGCTACACCTTC.

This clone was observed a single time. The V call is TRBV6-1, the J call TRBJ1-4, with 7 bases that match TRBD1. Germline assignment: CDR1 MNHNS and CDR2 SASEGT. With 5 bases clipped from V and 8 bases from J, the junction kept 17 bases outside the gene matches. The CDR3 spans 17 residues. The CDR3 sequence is CASSQAQGSLSGEKLFF. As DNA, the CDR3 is TGTGCCAGCAGTCAGGCACAGGGGTCGTTATCGGGGGAAAAACTGTTTTTT.

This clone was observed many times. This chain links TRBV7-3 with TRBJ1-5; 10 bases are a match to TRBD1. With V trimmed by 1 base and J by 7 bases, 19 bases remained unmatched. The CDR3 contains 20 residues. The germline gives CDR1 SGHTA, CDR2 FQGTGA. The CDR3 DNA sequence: TGTGCCAGCAGCTTAATTGCCCCCGGGACAGGGGCCTCCGAGGAGCAGCCCCAGCATTTT. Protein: CASSLIAPGTGASEEQPQHF.

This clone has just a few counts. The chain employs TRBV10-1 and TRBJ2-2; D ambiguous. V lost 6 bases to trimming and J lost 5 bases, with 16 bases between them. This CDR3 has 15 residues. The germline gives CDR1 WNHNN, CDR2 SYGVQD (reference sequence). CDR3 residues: CASSPSLQKTGELFF. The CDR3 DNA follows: TGCGCCAGCAGCCCCAGCCTACAGAAGACCGGGGAGCTGTTTTTT.

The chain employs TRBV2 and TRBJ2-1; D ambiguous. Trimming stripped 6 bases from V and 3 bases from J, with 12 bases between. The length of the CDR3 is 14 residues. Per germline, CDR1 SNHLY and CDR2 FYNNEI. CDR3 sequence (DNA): TGTGCCAGCAGGCTAGTCCTACTCTACAATGAGCAGTTCTTC. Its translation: CASRLVLLYNEQFF.

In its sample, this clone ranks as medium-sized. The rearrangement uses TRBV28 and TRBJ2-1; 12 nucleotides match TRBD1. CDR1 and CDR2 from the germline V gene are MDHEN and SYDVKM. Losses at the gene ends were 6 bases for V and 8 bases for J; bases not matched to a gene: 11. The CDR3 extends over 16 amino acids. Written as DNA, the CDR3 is TGTGCCAGCAGAACGATTCCGGGACAGGGGGCGCATGAGCAGTTCTTC. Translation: CASRTIPGQGAHEQFF.

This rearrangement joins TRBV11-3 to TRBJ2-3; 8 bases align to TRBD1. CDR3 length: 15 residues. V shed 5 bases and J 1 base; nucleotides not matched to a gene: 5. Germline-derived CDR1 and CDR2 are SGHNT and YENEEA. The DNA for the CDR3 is TGTGCCAGCAGCGCCAGGGGGCGGGGCACAGATACGCAGTATTTT. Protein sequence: CASSARGRGTDTQYF.

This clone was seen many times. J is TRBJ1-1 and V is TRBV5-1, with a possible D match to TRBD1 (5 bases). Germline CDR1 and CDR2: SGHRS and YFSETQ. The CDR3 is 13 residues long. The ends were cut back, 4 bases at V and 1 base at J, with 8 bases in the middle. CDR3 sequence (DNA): TGCGCCAGCAGCCTACAGGAGAACACTGAAGCTTTCTTT. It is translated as CASSLQENTEAFF.